The TCR beta chain under discussion was sequenced for a study of a mutant IDH1 vaccine in newly diagnosed glioma. Whole-study context: Patients underwent eight vaccinations, which took place in weeks 1, 3, 5, 7, 11, 15, 19 and 23.

Time point: week 23, last vaccination. Every single dose of the vaccine, 300 ug of mutant IDH1 20-mer peptide, came with topical imiquimod. Libraries were prepared by immunoSEQ multiplex PCR; TCRdb keeps only in-frame clonotypes and omits some of them. In the table there are about 40,000 clones, about 76% of which are singletons. This clone appeared once. Antigen specificity is unknown. Germline V CDR1 and CDR2: SEHNR, FQNEAQ (reference sequence). Losses at the gene ends were 9 bases for V and 5 bases for J; bases not matched to a gene: 6. The length of the CDR3 is 13 residues. This chain connects TRBV7-9 to TRBJ2-2, with 7 bases identical to TRBD2. This receptor was obtained from a middle-aged man with glioma. The sample in question was PBMCs, obtained from a glioma patient whose treatment included an IDH1 peptide vaccine. The CDR3 loop reads CARTNSGTGELFF. CDR3 DNA: TGTGCCAGGACGAATAGCGGGACCGGGGAGCTGTTTTTT.